These 2 T cell receptor beta chains were sequenced from one sample in a study of blood T cell repertoires in COVID-19. Profiling relied on immunoSEQ multiplex PCR, and the TCRdb table lists in-frame clones only, not all of them. The profile shows under 200,000 clones, 87% of them singletons. Sequencing was carried out using peripheral blood. These receptors all come from a woman in her sixties or seventies with COVID-19, enrolled during active disease.

V gene TRBV7-2 combines with J gene TRBJ2-1; possibly TRBD2 for D (5 bases). Germline V gene sequence: CDR1 SGHTA, CDR2 FQGNSA. The CDR3 totals 15 residues. V was cut by 1 base and J by 0 bases, with 7 bases left in between. The CDR3 region is CASSLGESSYNEQFF. CDR3 in DNA: TGTGCCAGCAGCTTAGGGGAGAGCTCCTACAATGAGCAGTTCTTC.

This rearrangement joins TRBV9 to TRBJ1-5, with D possibly being TRBD1 (5 bases). With 4 bases removed from V and 3 bases from J, the gap between germline ends came to 26 bases. CDR1 is SGDLS, CDR2 YYNGEE, per germline. CDR3 length: 19 residues. The CDR3 region has the DNA TGTGCCAGCAGCCCCCCCAGGGCGGAGGAGGGAACCCCCAATCAGCCCCAGCATTTT. As protein: CASSPPRAEEGTPNQPQHF.